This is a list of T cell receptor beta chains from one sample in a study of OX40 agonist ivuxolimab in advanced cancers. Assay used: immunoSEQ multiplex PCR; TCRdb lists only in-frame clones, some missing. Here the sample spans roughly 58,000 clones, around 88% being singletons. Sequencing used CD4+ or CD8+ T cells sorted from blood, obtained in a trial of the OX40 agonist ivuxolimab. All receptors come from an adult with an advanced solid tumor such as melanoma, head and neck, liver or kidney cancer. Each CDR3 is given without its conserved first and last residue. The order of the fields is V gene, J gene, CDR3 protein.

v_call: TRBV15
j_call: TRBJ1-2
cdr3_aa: ATSRGARAGQGISYGYT

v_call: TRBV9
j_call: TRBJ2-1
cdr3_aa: ASSPGNGGSNEQF

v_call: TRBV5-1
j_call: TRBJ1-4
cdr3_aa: ASSQDRPNEKLF

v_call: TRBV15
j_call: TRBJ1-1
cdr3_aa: ATSRDRRGLYAEAF

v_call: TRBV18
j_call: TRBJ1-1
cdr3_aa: ASSEREIGLTEAF

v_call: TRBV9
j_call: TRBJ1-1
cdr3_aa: ASSVRGNTEAF

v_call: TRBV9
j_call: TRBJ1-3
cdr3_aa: ASSATGPDRVAGNTIY

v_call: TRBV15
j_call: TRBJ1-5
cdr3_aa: ATSLGQGSNQPQH

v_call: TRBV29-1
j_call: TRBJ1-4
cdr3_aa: SVEGQGSGKLF

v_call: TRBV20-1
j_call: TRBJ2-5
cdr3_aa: SAGPLETQY

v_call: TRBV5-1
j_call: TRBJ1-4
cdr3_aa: ASSLGQNEKLF